These 26 T cell receptor beta chains were all obtained from the same sample, sequenced in a study of T cells in Graves' hyperthyroidism and ophthalmopathy. Amplified TCR beta CDR3 regions came from RNA transcripts. The study used the HTBI primer set for a first-round RT-PCR of the TCR CDR3. TCRdb independently ran MiXCR on the multiplex PCR reads; one entry per CDR3 protein. The table shows approximately 610,000 distinct CDR3 sequences, with about 15% occurring only once. The sequencing sample was made of blood. These receptors were collected from a middle-aged woman with Graves' ophthalmopathy.

This clonotype was counted many times. The V call is TRBV9, the J call TRBJ2-2; D uncertain. The ends were cut back, 0 bases at V and 2 bases at J, with 8 bases in the middle. Germline lookup yields CDR1 SGDLS and CDR2 YYNGEE. The CDR3 covers 15 residues. The CDR3 loop is CASSVEGQNTGELFF. CDR3 coding DNA: TGTGCCAGCAGCGTAGAGGGTCAAAACACCGGGGAGCTGTTTTTT.

This clonotype came up many times. The gene calls are TRBV12-3 or TRBV12-4 and TRBJ1-5, with a tentative D call TRBD1 (5 bases). Trimming cost V 4 bases and J 3 bases, with 13 bases left between them. The CDR3 consists of 15 residues. CDR3: CASSYRRGPNQPQHF. Here the CDR3 DNA reads TGTGCCAGCAGTTACAGGAGGGGTCCCAATCAGCCCCAGCATTTT.

This clonotype has just a few counts. The J gene is TRBJ1-6, the V gene TRBV5-1; D is undetermined. This CDR3 contains 12 residues. Trimming took off 2 bases at V and 9 bases at J, with 6 bases between the two ends. Looked up from germline, CDR1 is SGHRS and CDR2 is YFSETQ. CDR3 residues: CASSFTVSPLHF. The CDR3 DNA follows: TGCGCCAGCAGCTTTACCGTTTCACCCCTCCACTTT.

V is TRBV12-3 or TRBV12-4 and J is TRBJ2-7; tentative D call: TRBD2 (5 bases). This CDR3 contains 14 residues. The V end lost 6 bases, the J end lost 2 bases, and 14 bases lay between the germline ends. The CDR3 region has the DNA TGTGCCAGCAGGAGGGTGGCGGAAACCTACGAGCAGTACTTC. Amino acid sequence: CASRRVAETYEQYF.

This clonotype was counted at least ten times. V usage is TRBV19 and J usage is TRBJ1-5; maybe TRBD1 (6 bases). Germline V gene sequence: CDR1 LNHDA, CDR2 SQIVND (reference sequence). Trimming shortened V by 5 bases and J by 2 bases, and 16 bases separated the two germline ends. This CDR3 spans 16 amino acids. DNA for the CDR3: TGTGCCAGTAGTTCCCGGGGGGGCACTGGCAATCAGCCCCAGCATTTT. Protein product: CASSSRGGTGNQPQHF.

This clonotype was counted ten times or more. This sequence joins TRBV20-1 and TRBJ1-1, with no clear D. Deletions cut 0 bases from V and 4 bases from J, with 15 bases between. The CDR3 is 15 amino acids. CDR1 and CDR2 from the germline V gene are DFQATT and SNEGSKA (reference sequence). DNA for the CDR3: TGCAGTGCTAGAGATCGGACGGTGCTGAGCACTGAAGCTTTCTTT. Translating it yields CSARDRTVLSTEAFF.

In its sample, this clonotype was seen a few times. The J gene is TRBJ2-2, the V gene TRBV20-1; 7 nucleotides line up with TRBD2. The J segment lost 3 bases and the V segment lost 3 bases, leaving 7 bases of the junction unmatched. Germline CDR1 reads DFQATT; CDR2 reads SNEGSKA (reference sequence). The CDR3 is 15 amino acids. The DNA of the CDR3 is TGCAGTGCTAGCCCGGGGGGAGCGGACACCGGGGAGCTGTTTTTT. Residues: CSASPGGADTGELFF.

This clonotype was counted many times. The chain employs TRBV3-1 and TRBJ2-7; D remains unclear. The CDR3 loop spans 12 amino acids. The germline V and J ends were trimmed by 0 bases and 7 bases, with 7 bases remaining between them. Germline CDR1 is LGHDT and CDR2 is YNNKEL (reference sequence). CDR3 DNA sequence: TGTGCCAGCAGCCAAGAGCTGGGGGAGCAGTACTTC. Translating it yields CASSQELGEQYF.

Only a few counts were recorded for this clonotype. The chain joins TRBV4-3 to TRBJ2-2; D gene uncertain. V was shortened by 1 base and J by 0 bases, with 6 bases between the two germline ends. CDR3 length: 15 amino acids. CDR1 and CDR2 from the germline V gene are LGHNA and YSLEER. CDR3 sequence: CASSQGLSNTGELFF. CDR3 sequence (DNA): TGCGCCAGCAGCCAAGGACTTTCGAACACCGGGGAGCTGTTTTTT.

This clonotype was detected many times. The chain couples TRBV28 to TRBJ1-5, with unresolved D. V shed 6 bases and J shed 4 bases, with 16 bases lying between them. Looked up from germline, CDR1 is MDHEN and CDR2 is SYDVKM. CDR3 size: 15 residues. CDR3 sequence (DNA): TGTGCCAGCAGGTCTGTTGAGAGTGATAATCAGCCCCAGCATTTT. The encoded protein is CASRSVESDNQPQHF.

The sample holds a few counts of this clonotype. The CDR3 region has the DNA TGTGCCAGCTCACCCCTCCGGGACGACCCTGAAGCTTTCTTT. Its protein is CASSPLRDDPEAFF. This rearrangement joins TRBV18 to TRBJ1-1; D is perhaps TRBD1 (5 bases). The germline CDR1 and CDR2 sequences are KGHSH and LQKENI. CDR3 length equals 14 residues. The V gene lost 3 bases and the J gene lost 6 bases, with 14 bases spanning the gap. Full variable domain (remainder filled in from reference TRBV18 and TRBJ1-1): NAGVMQNPRHLVRRRGQEARLRCSPMKGHSHVYWYRQLPEEGLKFMVYLQKENIIDESGMPKERFSAEFPKEGPSILRIQQVVRGDSAAYFCASSPLRDDPEAFFGQGTRLTVV.

In its sample, this clonotype was seen a few times. The chain joins TRBV20-1 to TRBJ1-1; possibly TRBD1 for D (5 bases). CDR1 is DFQATT, CDR2 SNEGSKA, per germline (reference sequence). The CDR3 has 18 amino acids. Trimming took off 5 bases at V and 0 bases at J, with 25 bases between the two ends. The CDR3 loop reads CSAHRSWQTMGLNTEAFF. The CDR3, as DNA: TGCAGTGCTCACAGGTCCTGGCAGACCATGGGCCTGAACACTGAAGCTTTCTTT.

This chain uses TRBV6-1 with TRBJ1-1, with a weak D call TRBD1 (6 bases). CDR1 is MNHNS, CDR2 SASEGT, per germline. The CDR3 runs 16 residues. The V end was cut by 7 bases, the J end by 5 bases, with 23 bases between. The DNA of the CDR3 is TGTGCCAGCATGGCAGGGAGGGGTGCTAGGGGGACTGAAGCTTTCTTT. This gives the protein CASMAGRGARGTEAFF.

This clonotype was found many times. The CDR3 sequence: CASTLHQAQETQYF. The CDR3 DNA reads as TGTGCCAGCACCCTACATCAAGCCCAAGAGACCCAGTACTTC. The V gene is TRBV27, the J gene TRBJ2-5, with D hard to call. Trimming pared 7 bases from V and 1 base from J, leaving 13 bases between. CDR1 is MNHEY, CDR2 SMNVEV, per germline (reference sequence). The CDR3 totals 14 residues.

This clonotype appeared many times. The chain has TRBV6-2 or TRBV6-3 and TRBJ2-7; 8 bases map to TRBD1. Per the germline V gene, CDR1 is MNHEY and CDR2 is SVGEGT. The V and J ends lost 5 bases and 4 bases, in that order; junction bases with no gene match: 7. CDR3 length equals 14 residues. The CDR3, as DNA: TGTGCCAGCAGTCCCCTGGACAGGGTTTACGAGCAGTACTTC. As protein: CASSPLDRVYEQYF.

Many counts were recorded for this clonotype. The J gene is TRBJ1-2, the V gene TRBV27; no reliable D call. From germline, CDR1 is MNHEY and CDR2 SMNVEV (reference sequence). CDR3 size: 13 residues. V gave up 4 bases and J gave up 7 bases, with 13 bases separating them. The CDR3 sequence: CASSSSLTIGYTF. CDR3 coding DNA: TGTGCCAGCAGTTCCTCCTTGACAATTGGCTACACCTTC.

In its sample, this clonotype was seen a few times. V and J are TRBV29-1 and TRBJ2-7; D could derive from TRBD1 or TRBD2 (5 bases each). V was cut by 4 bases and J by 0 bases, with 10 bases left in between. This CDR3 has 13 amino acids. Germline V gene data show CDR1 as SQVTM and CDR2 as ANQGSEA. Here the CDR3 DNA reads TGCAGCGTTGTCCCAGGGACCTCCTACGAGCAGTACTTC. Its translation is CSVVPGTSYEQYF.

This clonotype was detected ten times or more. This chain joins TRBV4-1 and TRBJ1-6, with D uncertain. V was clipped by 1 base and J by 6 bases, with 10 bases between them. The CDR3 contains 15 residues. The germline gives CDR1 MGHRA, CDR2 YSYEKL. The CDR3 DNA is TGCGCCAGCAGCCAAGCCTCATCTCCTAATTCACCCCTCCACTTT. It encodes CASSQASSPNSPLHF.

This clonotype was seen repeatedly, ten times or more. This rearrangement joins TRBV27 to TRBJ2-5, with D tentatively TRBD1 (6 bases). Trimming took 5 bases from V and 5 from J, leaving 15 bases between them. The CDR3 consists of 14 residues. Per germline, CDR1 MNHEY and CDR2 SMNVEV (reference sequence). The CDR3 protein is CASSQDRIGETQYF. The CDR3 DNA reads TGTGCCAGCAGTCAGGACAGAATTGGTGAGACCCAGTACTTC.

This clonotype has at least ten counts. This rearrangement joins TRBV12-3 or TRBV12-4 to TRBJ1-2, with D uncertain. CDR3 length: 15 amino acids. V lost 5 bases to trimming and J lost 4 bases, with 17 bases between them. The CDR3 reads CASSHNARATYGYTF. Written as DNA, the CDR3 is TGTGCCAGCAGTCATAACGCCCGGGCCACCTATGGCTACACCTTC.

This clonotype was detected ten times or more. The chain recombines TRBV11-1 with TRBJ1-4, with D possibly TRBD1 on 5 matching bases. The CDR3 runs 15 residues. V gave up 5 bases and J gave up 8 bases, with 18 bases separating them. CDR1 is SGHAT and CDR2 is FQDESV in the germline V gene (reference sequence). CDR3 amino acids: CASSPPEGPREKLFF. CDR3 nucleotides: TGTGCCAGCAGCCCACCCGAGGGGCCTCGAGAAAAACTGTTTTTT.

The chain joins TRBV11-2 to TRBJ1-1, with 7 bases lining up with TRBD1. V shed 2 bases, J shed 1 base, and the junction held 13 bases outside the gene matches. CDR1 and CDR2 (germline): SGHAT, FQNNGV. This CDR3 is 18 amino acids long. As DNA, the CDR3 is TGTGCCAGCAGCTTAAATATAGGCAGTAGACAGGGGAACACTGAAGCTTTCTTT. As protein: CASSLNIGSRQGNTEAFF.

This clonotype was counted many times. The V gene is TRBV11-2, the J gene TRBJ2-7; D not resolved. The CDR3 loop spans 12 amino acids. In germline, CDR1 is SGHAT, CDR2 FQNNGV. Trimming pared 1 base from V and 8 bases from J, leaving 9 bases between. DNA of the CDR3: TGTGCCAGCAGCTTAGGTCGTGGTCAGCAGTACTTC. It is translated as CASSLGRGQQYF.

This clonotype was recorded at least ten times. This rearrangement joins TRBV7-2 to TRBJ2-7; 9 nucleotides agree with TRBD1. CDR3 size: 15 residues. The junction had 6 bases not matched to a gene; V was cut back by 1 base and J by 5 bases. The germline V gene has CDR1 SGHTA and CDR2 FQGNSA. CDR3 sequence (DNA): TGTGCCAGCAGCTTAGTCCCCGGGACAGGGAACGAGCAGTACTTC. The encoded protein is CASSLVPGTGNEQYF. Combining the CDR3 with reference TRBV7-2 and TRBJ2-7 gives the whole variable domain GAGVSQSPSNKVTEKGKDVELRCDPISGHTALYWYRQSLGQGLEFLIYFQGNSAPDKSGLPSDRFSAERTGGSVSTLTIQRTQQEDSAVYLCASSLVPGTGNEQYFGPGTRLTVT.

In its sample, this clonotype was seen a few times. The chain is built from TRBV15 and TRBJ2-5, with TRBD2 matching over 8 bases. V dropped 0 bases and J dropped 4; count of bases not matched to a gene: 7. The germline V gene has CDR1 LNHNV and CDR2 YYDKDF (reference sequence). The CDR3 has 16 amino acids. CDR3 residues: CATSRDTAGAGETQYF. CDR3 nucleotide sequence: TGTGCCACCAGCAGAGATACAGCGGGAGCTGGAGAGACCCAGTACTTC.

This clonotype was seen only a few times. The chain uses TRBV12-3 or TRBV12-4 and TRBJ1-2, with D tentatively TRBD1 (5 bases). V lost 3 bases to trimming and J lost 2 bases, with 10 bases between them. The CDR3 has 14 residues. Here the CDR3 reads CASSFMGGNYGYTF. Written as DNA, the CDR3 is TGTGCCAGCAGTTTTATGGGGGGGAACTATGGCTACACCTTC.